This TCR beta chain was recovered during a study of blood T cell repertoires in COVID-19. Study overall: There were acute and convalescent COVID-19 samples, and they came from the United States, Italy and Spain. T cells, B-cell-depleted T cells, or PBMCs supplied cDNA or gDNA.

As originally analysed: How many nucleated cells were present was estimated from reference gene primer amplification. The protocol was immunoSEQ multiplex PCR, while the TCRdb copy is restricted to in-frame clones and leaves out a portion. The V and J calls and clone size were taken over from that table, and D and trimming were inferred from the DNA. Counted here are approximately 500,000 clones, roughly 85% occurring once; the ten biggest clones make up roughly 3.2%. Trimming pared 1 base from V and 5 bases from J, leaving 12 bases between. CDR1 is WSHSY and CDR2 is SAAADI in the germline V gene. CDR3 length: 14 residues. This clone appeared a few times.

What was sequenced was peripheral blood. V gene TRBV10-2 combines with J gene TRBJ2-7, with D tentatively TRBD2 (6 bases). The source is a human donor in a cohort sampled during active COVID-19. CDR3 protein: CASSELGGENEQYF. CDR3 nucleotide sequence: TGCGCCAGCAGTGAGTTGGGCGGGGAGAACGAGCAGTACTTC.